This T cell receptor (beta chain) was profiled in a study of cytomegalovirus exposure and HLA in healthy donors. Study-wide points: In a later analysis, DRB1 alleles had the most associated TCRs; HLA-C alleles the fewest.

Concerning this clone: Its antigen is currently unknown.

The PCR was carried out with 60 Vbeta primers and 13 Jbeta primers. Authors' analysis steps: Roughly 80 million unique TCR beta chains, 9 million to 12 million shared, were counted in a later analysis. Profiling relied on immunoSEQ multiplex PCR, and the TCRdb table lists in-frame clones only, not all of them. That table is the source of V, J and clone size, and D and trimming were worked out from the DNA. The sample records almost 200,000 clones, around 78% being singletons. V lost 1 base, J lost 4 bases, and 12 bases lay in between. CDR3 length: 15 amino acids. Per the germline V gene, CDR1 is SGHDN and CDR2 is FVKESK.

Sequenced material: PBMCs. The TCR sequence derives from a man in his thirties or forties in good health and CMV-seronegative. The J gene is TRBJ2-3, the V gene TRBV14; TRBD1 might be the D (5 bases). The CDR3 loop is CASSQGQGFADTQYF. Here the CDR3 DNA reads TGTGCCAGCAGCCAAGGGCAGGGTTTCGCAGATACGCAGTATTTT.